The TCR beta chain described here comes from a study of CD8 T cells in Susac syndrome. Whole-study findings and limits: It was acknowledged by the study that relatively few individuals were included in its TCR sequencing and HLA analysis.

About this clonotype: No antigen is known for it.

With random hexamers, about 0.45 to 1 ug RNA was reverse transcribed. Amplification of the TCR beta CDR3 was carried out by immunoSEQ multiplex PCR, which spanned a total of 54 Vbeta and 13 Jbeta segments. From the immunoSEQ multiplex PCR reads, TCRdb called clonotypes with MiXCR, one entry per CDR3 protein. The table lists about 140,000 distinct CDR3 sequences, roughly 95% of them singletons, with approximately 0.11% in the top ten. From blood CD8+ and CD4+ T cells, TCR beta sequences were generated. TEMRA cells were FACS-enriched, and CD8+ and CD4+ T cells were isolated negatively. Germline loops: CDR1 SGDLS, CDR2 YYNGEE. Trimming took 5 bases from V and 3 from J, leaving 20 bases between them. There are 16 residues in the CDR3.

Sequencing used CD4+ T cells from PBMCs. This TCR derives from a human donor with multiple sclerosis. The chain uses TRBV9 and TRBJ1-1; D is unresolved. CDR3 region: CASSPLVGRSDTEAFF. Written as DNA, the CDR3 is TGTGCCAGCAGTCCCCTAGTAGGGAGGTCGGACACTGAAGCTTTCTTT.